The 3 T cell receptor beta chains below come from one sample, sequenced in a study of T-cell memory formation after mild COVID-19. One entry per CDR3 protein results from TCRdb running MiXCR on the 5' RACE reads. The profile shows approximately 340,000 distinct CDR3 sequences, 10% to 15% of them singletons. Sequenced material: PBMCs or a T cell subset sorted from them (not recorded which). These receptors were obtained from a man aged 18 to 29 who had mild COVID-19 (a few samples of this study predate the infection). Cell type and time point are not known.

This clonotype showed up just a few times. The CDR3, as DNA: TGTGCCAGCAGCCAAGAGATAGAGGAGACCCAGTACTTC. Its translation is CASSQEIEETQYF. The chain joins TRBV4-2 to TRBJ2-5; D remains ambiguous. There are 13 residues in the CDR3. Trimming removed 0 bases from V and 5 bases from J, with 7 bases in between. The germline CDR1 and CDR2 sequences are LGHNA and YNFKEQ.

Ten or more counts support this clonotype. This chain uses TRBV11-2 with TRBJ2-2; D unresolved. CDR3 length: 13 residues. Germline CDR1 and CDR2: SGHAT and FQNNGV. Trimming stripped 5 bases from V and 6 bases from J, with 10 bases between. This CDR3 is CASSPQAPGELFF. As DNA, the CDR3 is TGTGCCAGCAGCCCTCAAGCTCCCGGGGAGCTGTTTTTT.

The chain uses TRBV12-3 or TRBV12-4 and TRBJ1-6; the D is unclear. Trimming took 1 base from V and 8 from J, leaving 6 bases between them. This CDR3 is built from 13 residues. As DNA, the CDR3 is TGTGCCAGCAGTTTAGGGCGGGATTCACCCCTCCACTTT. This codes for CASSLGRDSPLHF.